The present T cell receptor beta chain was sequenced within a study of patients and donors after allogeneic stem cell transplantation (dated by TCRdb to 2020 to 2022). As concerns this clonotype: Its binding antigen is unknown. No much larger clone exists at a distance of one base, and base qualities are not known.

The method behind the library was RT-PCR. Data came from a NextSeq 550. TCRdb reanalyzed the raw reads on its own, using fastp at Q25 for trimming and MiXCR for clone calling, and kept in-frame beta chains. Rows with a matching CDR3 protein are joined into one entry that keeps the most common DNA and genes. This sample has almost 90,000 distinct CDR3 sequences in its table, and approximately 5.2% of those were observed once. Together, the top ten hold approximately 2.5% of the sample. The junction shows trimming of 4 bases on V and 2 bases on J, and the gene matches do not reach 5 bases of it. The CDR3 starts with the cysteine, ends with the phenylalanine, and has 15 residues. The entry retains the CDR3 DNA only, 45 bases that are in frame from base 1. The germline V gene encodes CDR1 MNHEY and CDR2 SMNVEV (reference sequence).

The sequence derives from a human donor who was either an allogeneic HSCT recipient or a stem cell or donor lymphocyte infusion donor (not recorded which). It is not recorded whose cells these are; they may come from a transplant donor. Sequencing was carried out using blood, either unsorted or a sorted T cell fraction (not recorded which). The sequence links TRBV27 to TRBJ1-1, with 9 central nucleotides matching TRBD1. The nucleotide sequence is TGTGCCAGCAGTTCATACAGGGGGCCCAACACTGAAGCTTTCTTT. Translated, this gives CASSSYRGPNTEAFF.